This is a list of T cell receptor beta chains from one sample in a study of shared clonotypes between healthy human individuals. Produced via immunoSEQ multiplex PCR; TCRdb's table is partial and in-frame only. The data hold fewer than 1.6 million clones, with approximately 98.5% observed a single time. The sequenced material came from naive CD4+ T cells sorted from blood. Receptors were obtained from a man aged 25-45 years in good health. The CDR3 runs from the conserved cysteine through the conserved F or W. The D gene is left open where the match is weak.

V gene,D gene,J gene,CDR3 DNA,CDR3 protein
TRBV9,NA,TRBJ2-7,TGTGCCAGCAGCCCGTTTGGTAGGAACTACGAGCAGTACTTC,CASSPFGRNYEQYF
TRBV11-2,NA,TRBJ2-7,TGTGCCAGCAGCTTGGCCCTACGGACACCGTACGAGCAGTACTTC,CASSLALRTPYEQYF
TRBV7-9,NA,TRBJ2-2,TGTGCCAGCAGCTTGGCGCTTGCGGGCGGGGAGCTGTTTTTT,CASSLALAGGELFF
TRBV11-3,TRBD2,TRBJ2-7,TGTGCCAGCAGCTTGCGGGGCGAGCGGGGCTACGAGCAGTACTTC,CASSLRGERGYEQYF
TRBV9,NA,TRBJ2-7,TGTGCCAGCAGCCCACGGGCTCACTCCTACGAGCAGTACTTC,CASSPRAHSYEQYF
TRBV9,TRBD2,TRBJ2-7,TGTGCCAGCAGCGTAGGGGCAAGCGGGAGCGCCGACTCCTACGAGCAGTACTTC,CASSVGASGSADSYEQYF
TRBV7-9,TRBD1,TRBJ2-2,TGTGCCAGCAGCTCTCTCGACAGGGGGCGCTTTTCCGGGGAGCTGTTTTTT,CASSSLDRGRFSGELFF
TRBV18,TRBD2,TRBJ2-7,TGTGCCAGCTCATTCTCAAGCGGGAGCGGTTACGAGCAGTACTTC,CASSFSSGSGYEQYF
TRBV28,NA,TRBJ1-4,TGTGCCAGCAGTTCACCCAATGAAAAACTGTTTTTT,CASSSPNEKLFF
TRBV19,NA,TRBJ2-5,TGTGCCAGTAGTTCGGGCCTGGGACAAGAGACCCAGTACTTC,CASSSGLGQETQYF